This T cell receptor (beta chain) was captured in a study of shared clonotypes between healthy human individuals. Details on this clone: The target antigen is unknown.

The method was immunoSEQ multiplex PCR; TCRdb's version includes in-frame clones alone and lacks a portion of them. The table records about 480,000 clones, about 79% of them present only once. Study conclusions and caveats: Enrolling few donors narrowed the genetic and exposure-history diversity that was represented. The sole specimen, blood, was sampled, and tissue repertoires likely differ.

Donors had no recently reported acute infections or vaccinations and were HIV-negative. The specimen sequenced was PBMCs. This sequence originates from a woman between 40 and 55 years old in good health. Some clones in this sample may be carry-over from other donors' samples.

The CDR3 DNA reads as TGTGCCAGCAGCCCTGAGACAGGGACCTATGGCTACACCTTC. It specifies CASSPETGTYGYTF. This chain uses TRBV9 with TRBJ1-2, with 7 bases identical to TRBD1. With 4 bases clipped from V and 4 bases from J, the junction kept 7 bases outside the gene matches. This CDR3 has 14 residues. The germline V gene has CDR1 SGDLS and CDR2 YYNGEE.